Listed below are T cell receptor beta chains from one sample, sequenced in a study of blood T cell repertoires in COVID-19. Produced via immunoSEQ multiplex PCR; TCRdb's table is partial and in-frame only. The table lists about 74,000 clones, approximately 86% of them singletons. The sample taken for sequencing was peripheral blood. The receptors were gathered from a woman of 80 years or more with acute or convalescent COVID-19. Both conserved end residues are trimmed from each CDR3. A D gene is named only where the DNA matches it firmly.

J,V,D,CDR3
TRBJ2-1,TRBV19,TRBD2,ASSTLPAGTNEQF
TRBJ2-5,TRBV2,TRBD2,ASTPGLAPETQY
TRBJ2-7,TRBV2,TRBD2,ASRAGPSVEQY
TRBJ1-1,TRBV5-1,TRBD1,ASSAYRGRPTEAF
TRBJ2-2,TRBV7-2,TRBD2,ASSPVAGTTGELF
TRBJ2-7,TRBV6-1,-,ASSEAYSYEQY
TRBJ2-7,TRBV12-3/TRBV12-4,-,ASSLQLVFEQY
TRBJ2-7,TRBV7-9,TRBD2,ASSPGLAPSLEQY
TRBJ1-2,TRBV4-2,-,ASSQDGNYGYT
TRBJ2-1,TRBV24-1,TRBD2,ATSDPHGGIPYNEQF
TRBJ2-2,TRBV30,TRBD1,AWSGRGRSNTGELF
TRBJ1-1,TRBV12-3/TRBV12-4,-,ASSLGQRTEAF
TRBJ2-5,TRBV12-3/TRBV12-4,-,ASSFGQRETQY
TRBJ2-1,TRBV6-6,TRBD2,ASSYSLAGANEQF
TRBJ2-3,TRBV11-2,TRBD2,ASSLDPSGVGSDTQY
TRBJ2-7,TRBV4-2,TRBD1,ASSRSRTGEQY
TRBJ1-2,TRBV2,TRBD1,ASTYGQVQNNYGYT
TRBJ1-1,TRBV11-3,TRBD1,ASSSGQGGEAF
TRBJ1-3,TRBV6-5,-,ASSYSEVSGNTIY
TRBJ2-7,TRBV7-9,TRBD2,ASSSSAAGGKRSYEQY
TRBJ2-1,TRBV7-9,TRBD2,ASSSSGGVYNEQF
TRBJ2-5,TRBV3-1/TRBV3-2,TRBD2,ASSQGLAGGNGETQY
TRBJ1-1,TRBV12-3/TRBV12-4,-,ASSPARGTEAF
TRBJ1-1,TRBV5-1,-,ASLAGTPNTEAF
TRBJ2-7,TRBV10-2,TRBD1,AAGSGGEQY
TRBJ1-2,TRBV5-1,-,ASSLPDYYGYT